The rows below give T cell receptor beta chains drawn from one sample of a study of blood T cell repertoires in COVID-19. This table comes from immunoSEQ multiplex PCR, and its TCRdb copy is limited to in-frame clones, with some not included. The sample contains under 150,000 clones, 70% to 90% of which appear only once. The sequencing sample was made of peripheral blood. The origin of the receptors is a woman between 45 and 60 years old with acute or convalescent COVID-19. The CDR3 runs from the conserved cysteine through the conserved F or W. The order of the fields is J gene, V gene, clone size, CDR3 protein. Some rows have no size entry. The others give once, few or many, or a class for an expanded clone.

TRBJ1-5,TRBV2,.,CASRQGNSNQPQHF
TRBJ1-4,TRBV6-5,.,CASTRAQTNEKLFF
TRBJ2-1,TRBV20-1,.,CSASLGAYNEQFF
TRBJ1-2,TRBV28,.,CASSLGAEGGDGYTF
TRBJ1-4,TRBV6-5,.,CASRRQGAGEKLFF
TRBJ1-4,TRBV6-5,.,CASSYGGATNEKLFF
TRBJ1-2,TRBV2,.,CASRKGFAGDLYGYTF
TRBJ1-1,TRBV6-5,.,CASTTTSQISEAFF
TRBJ2-1,TRBV6-5,few,CASSPRNNEQFF
TRBJ2-1,TRBV7-6,.,CASSVTGTSGYNEQFF
TRBJ2-5,TRBV28,once,CASSSGTRGTQYF
TRBJ1-6,TRBV19,many,CASSIGPRPGDSPLHF
TRBJ1-5,TRBV6-2/TRBV6-3,.,CASSYPDSRNQPQHF
TRBJ2-2,TRBV9,.,CASSPTRARGELFF
TRBJ2-6,TRBV29-1,.,CSARSQGSGANVLTF
TRBJ2-3,TRBV3-1/TRBV3-2,.,CASTSAGQGSDTQYF
TRBJ1-5,TRBV7-2,.,CASSFTATGNQPQHF
TRBJ2-7,TRBV28,.,CASNGGLEQYF
TRBJ1-2,TRBV6-2/TRBV6-3,.,CASSDTPTGGNYGYTF
TRBJ1-6,TRBV3-1/TRBV3-2,.,CASREGLTNSPLHF
TRBJ1-6,TRBV28,few,CASSLRQGNTSPLHF
TRBJ1-2,TRBV5-4,.,CASSQDRSMTSGYTF
TRBJ2-5,TRBV7-2,.,CASSPDTSHQYF
TRBJ2-7,TRBV14,.,CASSPPGTGLIEQYF
TRBJ1-1,TRBV12-3/TRBV12-4,.,CASTQQLNTEAFF
TRBJ2-1,TRBV19,few,CASRRFGQGVNEQFF
TRBJ1-3,TRBV14,few,CASSQYGSSGNTIYF
TRBJ2-2,TRBV28,.,CASSPLGLAGELFF
TRBJ2-1,TRBV29-1,few,CSVEVLGTSYEQFF
TRBJ2-1,TRBV6-5,.,CASRRQGDEQFF
TRBJ2-3,TRBV7-3,.,CASSLTQSTDTQYF
TRBJ1-5,TRBV6-2/TRBV6-3,.,CASSRTGERQPQHF
TRBJ2-3,TRBV7-2,.,CASSTGHSDTQYF
TRBJ2-5,TRBV5-4,once,CASSLSGRQETQYF
TRBJ1-2,TRBV5-1,.,CASSLSERSGTYGYTF
TRBJ1-6,TRBV5-1,.,CASSLGQGTNSPLHF
TRBJ2-1,TRBV28,.,CASSLWASGGLNEQFF
TRBJ2-3,TRBV4-3,.,CASSRGLGSTDTQYF
TRBJ1-1,TRBV11-2,.,CASSLVTGNTEAFF
TRBJ2-1,TRBV5-4,.,CASSSPSDEQFF
TRBJ2-4,TRBV5-1,few,CASSLIRAKNIQYF
TRBJ2-7,TRBV21-1,.,CARDTGEYF
TRBJ1-2,TRBV4-3,few,CASSQDRSQVHNYGYTF
TRBJ2-3,TRBV18,.,CASWLGAPTTDTQYF
TRBJ2-1,TRBV9,.,CASSGGLAGNEQFF
TRBJ1-6,TRBV7-3,.,CASSLTTRGNSPLHF
TRBJ2-7,TRBV7-2,.,CASSQGLAGDIYEQYF
TRBJ2-4,TRBV7-2,once,CASSLVASGGVGAKNIQYF
TRBJ2-2,TRBV29-1,.,CSVEWGLNTGELFF
TRBJ2-3,TRBV6-5,.,CASRQGSWNTQYF
TRBJ2-1,TRBV5-4,many,CASSLARLVRYNEQFF
TRBJ2-5,TRBV5-5,.,CASSFRLAGGLQETQYF
TRBJ1-1,TRBV6-4,few,CASSGFQGRETEAFF
TRBJ2-3,TRBV7-9,.,CASSLDSTDTQYF
TRBJ1-4,TRBV7-9,few,CASSLQGQPNEKLFF
TRBJ2-2,TRBV19,.,CASMGASTGELFF
TRBJ1-1,TRBV9,.,CASSVADSSTEAFF